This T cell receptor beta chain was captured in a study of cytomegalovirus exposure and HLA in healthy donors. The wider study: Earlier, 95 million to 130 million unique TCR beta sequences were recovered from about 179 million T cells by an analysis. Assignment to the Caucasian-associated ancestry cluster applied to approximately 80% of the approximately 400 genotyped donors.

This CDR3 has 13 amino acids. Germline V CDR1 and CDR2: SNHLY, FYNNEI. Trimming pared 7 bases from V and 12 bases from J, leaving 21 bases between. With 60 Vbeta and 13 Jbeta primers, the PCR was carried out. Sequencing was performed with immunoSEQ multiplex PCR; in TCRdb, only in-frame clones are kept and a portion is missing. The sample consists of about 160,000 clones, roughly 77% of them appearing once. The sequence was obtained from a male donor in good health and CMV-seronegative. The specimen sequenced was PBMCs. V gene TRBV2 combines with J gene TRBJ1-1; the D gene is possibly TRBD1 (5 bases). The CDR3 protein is CASKGASWGESFF. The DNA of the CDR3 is TGTGCCAGCAAAGGGGCGAGCTGGGGGGAATCTTTCTTT.